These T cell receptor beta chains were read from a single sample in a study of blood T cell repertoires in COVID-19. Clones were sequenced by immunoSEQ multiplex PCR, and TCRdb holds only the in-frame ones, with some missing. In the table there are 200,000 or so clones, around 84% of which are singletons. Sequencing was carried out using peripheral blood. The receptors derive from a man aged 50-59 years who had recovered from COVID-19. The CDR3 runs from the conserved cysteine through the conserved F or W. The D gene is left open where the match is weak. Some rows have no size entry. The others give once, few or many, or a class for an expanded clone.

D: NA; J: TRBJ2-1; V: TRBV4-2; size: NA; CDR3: CASSRRGQASYNEQFF; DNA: TGTGCCAGCAGCCGAAGAGGGCAGGCCTCCTACAATGAGCAGTTCTTC
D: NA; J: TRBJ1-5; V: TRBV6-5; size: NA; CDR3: CASRDRDFYQPQHF; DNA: TGTGCCAGCAGGGACCGGGACTTCTATCAGCCCCAGCATTTT
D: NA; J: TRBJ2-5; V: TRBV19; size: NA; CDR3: CASQEGQSYQETQYF; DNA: TGTGCCAGTCAGGAGGGACAGTCGTACCAAGAGACCCAGTACTTC
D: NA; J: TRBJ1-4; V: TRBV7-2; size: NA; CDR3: CASRLTGKKLFF; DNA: TGTGCCAGCAGGTTAACAGGGAAAAAACTGTTTTTT
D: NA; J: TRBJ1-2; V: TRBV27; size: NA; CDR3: CASSLTGSYGYTF; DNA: TGTGCCAGCAGTTTAACGGGGTCCTATGGCTACACCTTC
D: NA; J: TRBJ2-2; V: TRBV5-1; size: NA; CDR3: CASSFFGKMNTGELFF; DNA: TGCGCCAGCAGCTTTTTCGGTAAAATGAACACCGGGGAGCTGTTTTTT
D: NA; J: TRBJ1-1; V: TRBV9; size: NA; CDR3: CASSVAFGAVGTEAFF; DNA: TGTGCCAGCAGCGTAGCCTTTGGGGCTGTCGGCACTGAAGCTTTCTTT
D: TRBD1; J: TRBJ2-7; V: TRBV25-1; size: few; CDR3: CASSEQGVFHEQYF; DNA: TGTGCCAGCAGTGAACAGGGGGTATTCCACGAGCAGTACTTC
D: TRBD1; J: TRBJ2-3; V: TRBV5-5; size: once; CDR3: CASSARTGGGRTDTQYF; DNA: TGTGCCAGCAGCGCCCGGACAGGGGGCGGGAGGACAGATACGCAGTATTTT
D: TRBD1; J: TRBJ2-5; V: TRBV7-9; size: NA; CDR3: CASSSPEQGNQETQYF; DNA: TGTGCCAGCAGCTCCCCCGAACAGGGGAACCAAGAGACCCAGTACTTC
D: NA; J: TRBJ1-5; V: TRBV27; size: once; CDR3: CASSFANSNQPQHF; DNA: TGTGCCAGCAGTTTTGCGAATAGCAATCAGCCCCAGCATTTT
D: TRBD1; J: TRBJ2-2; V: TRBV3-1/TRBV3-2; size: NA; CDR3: CASSQVLGQGNAGELFF; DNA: TGTGCCAGCAGCCAAGTACTCGGACAGGGTAACGCCGGGGAGCTGTTTTTT
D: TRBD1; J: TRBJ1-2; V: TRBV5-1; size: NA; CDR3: CASSLDRASNYGYTF; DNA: TGCGCCAGCAGCTTAGACAGGGCCTCTAACTATGGCTACACCTTC
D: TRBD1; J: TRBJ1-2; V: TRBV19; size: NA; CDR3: CASSSPHPGDRPVF; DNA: TGTGCCAGTAGTTCGCCCCATCCTGGGGACAGACCAGTCTTC
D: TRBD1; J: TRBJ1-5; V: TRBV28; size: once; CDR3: CASATGGNQPQHF; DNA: TGTGCCAGCGCCACAGGGGGCAATCAGCCCCAGCATTTT
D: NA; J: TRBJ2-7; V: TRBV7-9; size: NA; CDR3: CASSLGGSEQYF; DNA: TGTGCCAGCAGCTTAGGAGGCAGCGAGCAGTACTTC
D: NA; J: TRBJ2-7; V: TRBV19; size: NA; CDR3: CASSIGDSDEQYF; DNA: TGTGCCAGTAGTATCGGGGACTCGGACGAGCAGTACTTC
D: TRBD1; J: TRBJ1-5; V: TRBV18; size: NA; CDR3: CASSRDRANQPQHF; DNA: TGTGCCAGCTCTCGGGACAGGGCCAATCAGCCCCAGCATTTT
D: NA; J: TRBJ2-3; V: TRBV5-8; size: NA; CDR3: CASSFGGRADTQYF; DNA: TGTGCCAGCAGCTTTGGGGGGAGAGCAGATACGCAGTATTTT
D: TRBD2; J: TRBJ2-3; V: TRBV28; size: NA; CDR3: CASSLAGGMPDTQYF; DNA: TGTGCCAGCAGTTTAGCGGGAGGGATGCCAGATACGCAGTATTTT
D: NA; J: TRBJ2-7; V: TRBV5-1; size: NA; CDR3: CASSLGSGPQAYEQYF; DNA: TGCGCCAGCAGCTTGGGTAGTGGGCCACAAGCCTACGAGCAGTACTTC
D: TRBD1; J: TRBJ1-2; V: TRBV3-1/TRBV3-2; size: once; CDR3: CASSPMGTVWDGYTF; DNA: TGTGCCAGCAGCCCCATGGGGACAGTCTGGGATGGCTACACCTTC
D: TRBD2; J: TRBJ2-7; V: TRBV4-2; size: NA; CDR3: CASSLGTSGSYEQYF; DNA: TGTGCCAGCAGTCTTGGGACTAGCGGCTCCTACGAGCAGTACTTC
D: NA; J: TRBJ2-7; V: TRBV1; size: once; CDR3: CTSSQGGRGEQYF; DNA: TGCACCAGCAGCCAAGGGGGTCGGGGCGAGCAGTACTTC
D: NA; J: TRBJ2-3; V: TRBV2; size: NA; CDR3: CASSATTSTDTQYF; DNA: TGTGCCAGCAGTGCGACTACTAGCACAGATACGCAGTATTTT
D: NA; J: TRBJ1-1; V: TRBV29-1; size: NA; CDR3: CSVAPSTEAFF; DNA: TGCAGCGTTGCCCCCTCGACTGAAGCTTTCTTT
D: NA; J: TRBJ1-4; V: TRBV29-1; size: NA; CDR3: CSVAPGGVGEKLFF; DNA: TGCAGCGTGGCCCCGGGCGGGGTTGGTGAAAAACTGTTTTTT
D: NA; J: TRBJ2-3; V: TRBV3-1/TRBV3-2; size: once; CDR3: CASSHPHQDTQYF; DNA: TGTGCCAGCAGCCACCCCCACCAGGATACGCAGTATTTT
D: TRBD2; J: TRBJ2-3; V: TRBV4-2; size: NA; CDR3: CASSQVLAGGSTDTQYF; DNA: TGTGCCAGCAGCCAAGTCCTAGCGGGAGGTTCCACAGATACGCAGTATTTT